A single sample gave rise to the 22 T cell receptor beta chains below, sequenced in a study of shared clonotypes between healthy human individuals. TCRdb's copy holds only in-frame clones and misses some; the assay was immunoSEQ multiplex PCR. The sample shows over 1.5 million clones, 95% to 99% of them seen only once. Sequenced material: naive CD4+ T cells sorted from blood. As to subset: CD45RA+ positively selected. These receptors were collected from a man aged 30-40 years in good health.

The rearrangement links TRBV9 to TRBJ1-5; D not certain. The CDR3 is made up of 14 amino acids. V lost 4 bases, J lost 5 bases, and 13 bases lay in between. The germline V gene encodes CDR1 SGDLS and CDR2 YYNGEE. CDR3 residues: CASSPAGRDQPQHF. DNA of the CDR3: TGTGCCAGCAGCCCGGCGGGGAGGGATCAGCCCCAGCATTTT.

With respect to this clone: The sample has other DNA sequences that encode this CDR3 too. The rearrangement uses TRBV6-5 and TRBJ2-7; TRBD1 might be the D (6 bases). The CDR3 is made up of 14 amino acids. In germline, CDR1 is MNHEY, CDR2 SVGAGI. V was shortened by 0 bases and J by 2 bases, with 8 bases between the two germline ends. The CDR3, as DNA: TGTGCCAGCAGTTACTCAGGGGGTACCTACGAGCAGTACTTC. It translates to CASSYSGGTYEQYF.

The rearrangement links TRBV7-2 to TRBJ2-3; 7 bases match TRBD2. The junction had 8 bases not matched to a gene; V was cut back by 1 base and J by 1 base. The germline V gene has CDR1 SGHTA and CDR2 FQGNSA. The CDR3 length is 17 residues. CDR3 nucleotides: TGTGCCAGCAGCTTAGGGGGTCGCGGGAGAGGCACAGATACGCAGTATTTT. This sequence encodes CASSLGGRGRGTDTQYF. The whole variable domain, remainder taken from reference TRBV7-2 and TRBJ2-3, is GAGVSQSPSNKVTEKGKDVELRCDPISGHTALYWYRQSLGQGLEFLIYFQGNSAPDKSGLPSDRFSAERTGGSVSTLTIQRTQQEDSAVYLCASSLGGRGRGTDTQYFGPGTRLTVL.

This chain joins TRBV14 and TRBJ2-7; D not resolved. The CDR3 extends over 14 amino acids. Germline V gene sequence: CDR1 SGHDN, CDR2 FVKESK. The V and J ends lost 6 bases and 2 bases respectively, with 14 bases between them. CDR3 DNA: TGTGCCAGCAGAAAACAGAGCGATGCCTACGAGCAGTACTTC. Translation: CASRKQSDAYEQYF.

The chain joins TRBV18 to TRBJ2-1; TRBD1 matches at 10 bases. V trimming: 2 bases; J trimming: 3 bases; junction bases outside the gene matches: 4. The CDR3 sequence is 16 residues long. The germline V gene encodes CDR1 KGHSH and CDR2 LQKENI. The CDR3 reads CASSPGWTGGYNEQFF. CDR3 DNA sequence: TGTGCCAGCTCACCAGGTTGGACAGGGGGCTACAATGAGCAGTTCTTC.

The gene calls are TRBV4-2 and TRBJ1-1, with D maybe TRBD1 (6 bases). The V gene's germline CDR1 is LGHNA and CDR2 YNFKEQ. The CDR3 has 17 amino acids. V gave up 4 bases and J gave up 4 bases, with 22 bases separating them. CDR3 in DNA: TGTGCCAGCAGCCCTCGTTGGTCGGGACAAGGAGGCACTGAAGCTTTCTTT. It yields the protein CASSPRWSGQGGTEAFF.

This clone was seen only a few times. This sequence joins TRBV6-6 and TRBJ1-4; TRBD1 matches at 7 bases. CDR3 length equals 13 residues. The germline CDR1 and CDR2 sequences are MNHNY and SVGAGI (reference sequence). J was trimmed by 5 bases and V by 5 bases; bases with no gene match: 2. The CDR3 nucleotides are TGTGCCAGCAGTAGACAGGGAAATGAAAAACTGTTTTTT. The encoded protein is CASSRQGNEKLFF.

The chain is built from TRBV11-3 and TRBJ2-1, with D perhaps matching TRBD1 (5 bases). Trimming removed 1 base at V and 9 bases at J, with 16 bases between. Germline CDR1 SGHNT, CDR2 YENEEA. This CDR3 is 15 amino acids long. The CDR3 coding sequence is TGTGCCAGCAGCTTAGGTCTAGGGGTCAGGACTGAGCAGTTCTTC. Protein: CASSLGLGVRTEQFF.

This chain uses TRBV7-3 with TRBJ2-1; D ambiguous. Germline V gives CDR1 SGHTA, CDR2 FQGTGA. Trimming shortened V by 0 bases and J by 5 bases, and 8 bases separated the two germline ends. This CDR3 region has 14 residues. The CDR3 sequence: CASSLTVSHNEQFF. In DNA form, the CDR3 reads TGTGCCAGCAGCTTAACGGTTAGCCACAATGAGCAGTTCTTC.

This clone was seen only once. The rearrangement links TRBV28 to TRBJ2-5; D might be TRBD1 (5 bases). Germline loops: CDR1 MDHEN, CDR2 SYDVKM. The germline V and J ends were trimmed by 4 bases and 3 bases, with 18 bases remaining between them. The CDR3 runs to 16 residues. CDR3 in DNA: TGTGCCAGCAGTTCCGCTAGTTGGACAAGCAAAGAGACCCAGTACTTC. Translating gives CASSSASWTSKETQYF.

Regarding this clone: At the DNA level, this CDR3 is encoded by other sequences in the same sample as well. This sequence joins TRBV9 and TRBJ2-3; D is perhaps TRBD2 (6 bases). This CDR3 spans 16 amino acids. CDR1 and CDR2 from the germline V gene are SGDLS and YYNGEE. V was trimmed by 2 bases and J by 0 bases, leaving 13 bases between them. The CDR3 bases are TGTGCCAGCAGCGTGGCCGGCGGGACCAGCACAGATACGCAGTATTTT. It codes for CASSVAGGTSTDTQYF.

The chain combines TRBV5-1 with TRBJ1-4; no definite D call. Germline CDR1 and CDR2: SGHRS and YFSETQ. The ends were cut back, 4 bases at V and 0 bases at J, with 13 bases in the middle. CDR3 length: 16 amino acids. The CDR3 DNA reads TGCGCCAGCAGCCCGTTGACCGCGACAACTAATGAAAAACTGTTTTTT. This sequence encodes CASSPLTATTNEKLFF. The entire variable domain, with the rest obtained from reference TRBV5-1 and TRBJ1-4, is as follows: KAGVTQTPRYLIKTRGQQVTLSCSPISGHRSVSWYQQTPGQGLQFLFEYFSETQRNKGNFPGRFSGRQFSNSRSEMNVSTLELGDSALYLCASSPLTATTNEKLFFGSGTQLSVL.

This chain links TRBV9 with TRBJ2-1, with D unresolved. Per the germline V gene, CDR1 is SGDLS and CDR2 is YYNGEE. The CDR3 length is 18 residues. The germline V and J ends were trimmed by 0 bases and 4 bases, with 20 bases remaining between them. In DNA form, the CDR3 reads TGTGCCAGCAGCGTAGCTCTTTCCGGGCGGAGCCTTTACAATGAGCAGTTCTTC. Translation gives CASSVALSGRSLYNEQFF.

The chain couples TRBV7-2 to TRBJ2-7; the D gene is possibly TRBD2 (6 bases). The germline V and J ends were trimmed by 1 base and 2 bases, with 9 bases remaining between them. The CDR3 is made up of 14 amino acids. Per germline, CDR1 SGHTA and CDR2 FQGNSA. The CDR3 DNA reads TGTGCCAGCAGCTTAGAAGGGAGGACCTACGAGCAGTACTTC. Amino acid sequence: CASSLEGRTYEQYF.

The rearrangement links TRBV28 to TRBJ2-1, with a weak D call TRBD1 (6 bases). Germline loops: CDR1 MDHEN, CDR2 SYDVKM. V was trimmed by 8 bases and J by 6 bases, leaving 23 bases between them. The length of the CDR3 is 16 residues. The CDR3 region has the DNA TGTGCCAGCGCTACTCCGTTTGGCAGGGGAAGCAATGAGCAGTTCTTC. It encodes CASATPFGRGSNEQFF.

The gene calls are TRBV29-1 and TRBJ1-2; D is perhaps TRBD1 (6 bases). V lost 3 bases and J 4 bases, leaving 15 bases between the germline ends. Germline V gene lookup returns CDR1 SQVTM and CDR2 ANQGSEA. This CDR3 contains 14 residues. The CDR3 bases are TGCAGCGTTGAGGGGGCAGCCAGTGGCTATGGCTACACCTTC. This codes for CSVEGAASGYGYTF.

The CDR3 is CASSVAGQGVEKLFF. Here the CDR3 DNA reads TGTGCCAGCAGCGTAGCGGGACAGGGAGTTGAAAAACTGTTTTTT. The V call is TRBV9, the J call TRBJ1-4; 9 bases align to TRBD1. Germline assignment: CDR1 SGDLS and CDR2 YYNGEE. The CDR3 is made up of 15 amino acids. Trimming cost V 0 bases and J 7 bases; bases outside gene matches: 4. The whole variable domain, filled in from reference TRBV9 and TRBJ1-4, reads DSGVTQTPKHLITATGQRVTLRCSPRSGDLSVYWYQQSLDQGLQFLIQYYNGEERAKGNILERFSAQQFPDLHSELNLSSLELGDSALYFCASSVAGQGVEKLFFGSGTQLSVL.

V and J are TRBV10-2 and TRBJ2-2; D not certain. Per the germline V gene, CDR1 is WSHSY and CDR2 is SAAADI. The CDR3 is 12 amino acids. The ends were cut back, 2 bases at V and 6 bases at J, with 4 bases in the middle. This CDR3 reads CASSESSGELFF. CDR3 DNA: TGCGCCAGCAGTGAGAGCTCCGGGGAGCTGTTTTTT.

Note on this clone: The same CDR3 arises from other DNA sequences in this sample as well. The gene calls are TRBV6-5 and TRBJ2-1, with D perhaps TRBD1 (5 bases). V was pared by 6 bases and J by 7 bases, with 10 bases between. CDR3 length: 12 amino acids. CDR1 MNHEY and CDR2 SVGAGI come from the germline V gene. The CDR3: CASSRVGNEQFF. CDR3 nucleotides: TGTGCCAGCAGCAGGGTAGGGAATGAGCAGTTCTTC.

V usage is TRBV9 and J usage is TRBJ2-7, with D uncertain. V was pared by 0 bases and J by 3 bases, with 10 bases between. Per germline, CDR1 SGDLS and CDR2 YYNGEE. This CDR3 contains 14 residues. CDR3 sequence reads: CASSVATTSYEQYF. CDR3 DNA sequence: TGTGCCAGCAGCGTAGCTACGACAAGCTACGAGCAGTACTTC.

The rearrangement joins TRBV5-1 to TRBJ2-1, with D possibly being TRBD2 (6 bases). Germline CDR1 and CDR2: SGHRS and YFSETQ. Trimming took 3 bases from V and 8 from J, leaving 18 bases between them. The length of the CDR3 is 15 residues. The DNA for the CDR3 is TGCGCCAGCAGCTCGCGGGGCGGGGAGGTAGATGAGCAGTTCTTC. Its protein is CASSSRGGEVDEQFF.

The rearrangement joins TRBV7-9 to TRBJ1-6; D uncertain. This CDR3 has 13 residues. Germline assignment: CDR1 SEHNR and CDR2 FQNEAQ (reference sequence). The germline V and J ends were trimmed by 1 base and 7 bases, with 5 bases remaining between them. CDR3 nucleotides: TGTGCCAGCAGCTTAGGGGCCAATTCACCCCTCCACTTT. This sequence encodes CASSLGANSPLHF. Based on the CDR3 plus reference TRBV7-9 and TRBJ1-6, the full variable domain is DTGVSQNPRHKITKRGQNVTFRCDPISEHNRLYWYRQTLGQGPEFLTYFQNEAQLEKSRLLSDRFSAERPKGSFSTLEIQRTEQGDSAMYLCASSLGANSPLHFGNGTRLTVT.